These 32 T cell receptor beta chains were all obtained from the same sample, sequenced in a study of Graves' ophthalmopathy and Graves' hyperthyroidism. RNA transcripts provided the template for amplifying TCR beta CDR3 regions. First-round RT-PCR employed HTBI primers, with a second-round multiplex PCR after it. Using its own MiXCR run on the multiplex PCR reads, TCRdb lists one record per CDR3 protein. The sample shows 500,000 to 700,000 distinct CDR3 sequences, under 40% of them seen only once. Input material: peripheral blood or thyroid tissue (not recorded which). These receptors were obtained from an adult man with Graves' hyperthyroidism.

This clonotype has ten or more counts. An end of the junction differs from the germline gene, which may be a read error. J is TRBJ2-2 and V is TRBV7-7; TRBD1 aligns across 7 bases. The CDR3 is 13 amino acids. Germline loops: CDR1 SSHAT, CDR2 FNYEAQ (reference sequence). CDR3 residues: CASSAQGNGELFF. The CDR3 DNA follows: TGTGCTAGCAGCGCACAGGGGAACGGGGAGCTGTTTTTT.

The chain joins TRBV7-3 to TRBJ2-7; TRBD1 matches 11 bases. The DNA matches TRBJ2-1 better at its end, which makes the J call doubtful. The germline V gene has CDR1 SGHTA and CDR2 FQGTGA. The CDR3 length is 15 residues. CDR3 in amino acids: CASSTSGQGGNEQFF. CDR3 nucleotide sequence: TGTGCCAGCAGCACATCGGGACAGGGGGGAAATGAGCAGTTCTTC.

In its sample, this clonotype was seen many times. The J gene is TRBJ2-7, the V gene TRBV7-9; TRBD1 matches 9 bases. The CDR3 loop spans 17 amino acids. After removal of 0 bases from V and 5 bases from J, the junction contained 11 bases not matched to a gene. Germline-derived CDR1 and CDR2 are SEHNR and FQNEAQ (reference sequence). CDR3 in DNA: TGTGCCAGCAGCTTAGCGCCTTTATGGGACAGGGACGACGAGCAGTACTTC. This encodes CASSLAPLWDRDDEQYF. The whole variable domain, filled in from reference TRBV7-9 and TRBJ2-7, reads DTGVSQNPRHKITKRGQNVTFRCDPISEHNRLYWYRQTLGQGPEFLTYFQNEAQLEKSRLLSDRFSAERPKGSFSTLEIQRTEQGDSAMYLCASSLAPLWDRDDEQYFGPGTRLTVT.

This rearrangement joins TRBV14 to TRBJ2-3; a weak D match, TRBD2 (5 bases). V lost 1 base to trimming and J lost 8 bases, with 10 bases between them. The CDR3 runs 13 residues. Looked up from germline, CDR1 is SGHDN and CDR2 is FVKESK. Here the CDR3 DNA reads TGTGCCAGCAGCCAAGGCAACGAGGGTACGCAGTATTTT. As protein: CASSQGNEGTQYF.

This clonotype was observed a handful of times. The rearrangement joins TRBV19 to TRBJ2-3, with no clear D. The CDR3 consists of 16 residues. Germline V gives CDR1 LNHDA, CDR2 SQIVND (reference sequence). Trimming shortened V by 1 base and J by 2 bases, and 13 bases separated the two germline ends. The CDR3 sequence: CASSIGAGDATDTQYF. In nucleotides, the CDR3 is TGTGCCAGTAGTATAGGGGCAGGAGATGCCACAGATACGCAGTATTTT. Filled out from reference TRBV19 and TRBJ2-3, the complete variable domain reads DGGITQSPKYLFRKEGQNVTLSCEQNLNHDAMYWYRQDPGQGLRLIYYSQIVNDFQKGDIAEGYSVSREKKESFPLTVTSAQKNPTAFYLCASSIGAGDATDTQYFGPGTRLTVL.

This clonotype showed up just a few times. The chain joins TRBV10-3 to TRBJ2-5; 9 nucleotides align to TRBD1. Germline-derived CDR1 and CDR2 are ENHRY and SYGVKD. CDR3 size: 15 residues. V trimming: 6 bases; J trimming: 1 base; junction bases outside the gene matches: 6. The CDR3 DNA follows: TGTGCCATCAGCCCGGGACAGGGTGGCCAAGAGACCCAGTACTTC. It translates to CAISPGQGGQETQYF.

This clonotype has at least ten counts. This may be a read error, as it is one base from a much larger clone. V usage is TRBV25-1 and J usage is TRBJ1-3; tentatively, D is TRBD1 (5 bases). Germline CDR1 is MGHDK and CDR2 is SYGVNS. The CDR3 is 13 amino acids. CDR3 sequence: CASIGDSGSTIYF. CDR3 DNA: TGTGCCAGCATTGGGGACTCTGGAAGCACCATATATTTT. Looking up the rest from reference TRBV25-1 and TRBJ1-3 gives the full variable domain: EADIYQTPRYLVIGTGKKITLECSQTMGHDKMYWYQQDPGMELHLIHYSYGVNSTEKGDLSSESTVSRIRTEHFPLTLESARPSHTSQYLCASIGDSGSTIYFGEGSWLTVV.

The rearrangement joins TRBV20-1 to TRBJ2-5; tentative D call: TRBD2 (6 bases). The assigned J gene may be wrong: the sequence end matches TRBJ2-4 better. The CDR3 sequence is 16 residues long. Germline V gene sequence: CDR1 DFQATT, CDR2 SNEGSKA (reference sequence). This CDR3 is CSARAWGGEVRDIQYF. DNA of the CDR3: TGCAGTGCTAGAGCCTGGGGAGGAGAAGTGAGGGACATTCAGTACTTC.

This chain connects TRBV4-1 to TRBJ1-5; D unresolved. The CDR3 consists of 13 residues. V was trimmed by 1 base and J by 2 bases, leaving 3 bases between them. CDR1 is MGHRA, CDR2 YSYEKL, per germline. CDR3 DNA: TGCGCCAGCAGCCAAGTAGGCAATCAGCCCCAGCATTTT. Translation gives CASSQVGNQPQHF.

V usage is TRBV7-2 and J usage is TRBJ2-7; D unclear. The J call may not be correct, given that the DNA end is closer to TRBJ2-1. The V gene's germline CDR1 is SGHTA and CDR2 FQGNSA. The CDR3 spans 11 residues. The CDR3 nucleotides read TGTGCCAGCAGCTTACAGCACGAGCAGTTCTTC. Translated, it gives CASSLQHEQFF.

The chain is built from TRBV29-1 and TRBJ2-3, with 7 positions matching TRBD1. The V segment lost 4 bases and the J segment 4 bases; nucleotides outside the gene matches: 2. The germline V gene has CDR1 SQVTM and CDR2 ANQGSEA. The CDR3 extends over 12 amino acids. The CDR3 coding sequence is TGCAGCGTTGGAACAGGGGCAGATACGCAGTATTTT. It encodes CSVGTGADTQYF.

The table lists this clonotype with a few counts. V is TRBV27 and J is TRBJ2-5, with 8 bases aligning to TRBD2. V gave up 2 bases and J gave up 1 base; unmatched junction bases: 9. The CDR3 extends over 17 amino acids. Germline CDR1 is MNHEY and CDR2 is SMNVEV (reference sequence). The CDR3 loop reads CASSLAPGGGSQETQYF. As DNA, the CDR3 is TGTGCCAGCAGTTTAGCTCCGGGCGGGGGGTCCCAAGAGACCCAGTACTTC.

This clonotype was counted at least ten times. The chain is built from TRBV13 and TRBJ2-5, with D perhaps TRBD1 (5 bases). Germline V gene data show CDR1 as PRHDT and CDR2 as FYEKMQ (reference sequence). Between the trimmed V and J ends, which lost 4 bases and 5 bases, there was a span of 14 bases. The CDR3 is 14 amino acids. The CDR3 reads CASSSLWGLETQYF. CDR3 DNA sequence: TGTGCCAGCAGCTCCCTATGGGGCTTGGAGACCCAGTACTTC.

This clonotype showed up just a few times. The V gene is TRBV4-1, the J gene TRBJ1-1, with D tentatively TRBD1 (5 bases). The CDR3 is made up of 15 amino acids. Trimming pared 3 bases from V and 6 bases from J, leaving 17 bases between. Germline CDR1 MGHRA, CDR2 YSYEKL. The CDR3 here is CASSQTDGRGAEAFF. The CDR3 region has the DNA TGCGCCAGCAGCCAGACGGACGGCCGGGGGGCTGAAGCTTTCTTT.

The V and J genes are TRBV11-2 and TRBJ2-7; D possibly corresponds to TRBD1 (5 bases). The CDR3 is made up of 17 amino acids. Germline V gene sequence: CDR1 SGHAT, CDR2 FQNNGV. The germline V and J ends were trimmed by 5 bases and 3 bases, with 23 bases remaining between them. The CDR3 here is CASSPARIGALNYEQYF. The CDR3 DNA is TGTGCCAGCAGCCCCGCGAGGATAGGGGCCCTCAACTACGAGCAGTACTTC.

J is TRBJ2-3 and V is TRBV2; no firm D call. This CDR3 is built from 14 residues. Germline values: CDR1 SNHLY, CDR2 FYNNEI. V lost 5 bases and J lost 2, with 11 bases in between. The CDR3: CASSYARLTDTQYF. The CDR3 nucleotides read TGTGCCAGCAGTTATGCCAGGCTCACAGATACGCAGTATTTT.

V and J are TRBV12-3 or TRBV12-4 and TRBJ2-7; the D gene could be TRBD1 or TRBD2 (5 bases each). CDR3 length: 16 residues. The V and J ends lost 6 bases and 3 bases respectively, with 21 bases between them. The CDR3 loop reads CASSRQGLADRYEQYF. The CDR3 region has the DNA TGTGCCAGCAGCAGGCAGGGTCTAGCCGATCGCTACGAGCAGTACTTC.

A remark on this clonotype: This may stem from a read error, because a much larger clone lies one nucleotide away. The chain recombines TRBV19 with TRBJ1-5, with 9 positions matching TRBD1. This CDR3 is 13 amino acids long. V shed 9 bases, J shed 6 bases, and the junction held 6 bases outside the gene matches. Germline V lookup: CDR1 LNHDA, CDR2 SQIVND (reference sequence). The CDR3 DNA follows: TGTGCCAGGACAGGGGGGTGGAGTCAGCCCCAGCATTTT. As protein: CARTGGWSQPQHF.

This clonotype was detected many times. This chain uses TRBV6-5 with TRBJ1-4, with D possibly being TRBD1 (6 bases). V lost 6 bases and J 0 bases, leaving 11 bases between the germline ends. The germline V gene encodes CDR1 MNHEY and CDR2 SVGAGI. The CDR3 spans 15 residues. CDR3 sequence reads: CASSKEGATNEKLFF. CDR3 DNA: TGTGCCAGCAGCAAAGAGGGGGCAACTAATGAAAAACTGTTTTTT.

This clonotype came up many times. This chain uses TRBV6-2 or TRBV6-3 with TRBJ1-5; unclear D gene. V lost 4 bases to trimming and J lost 6 bases, with 22 bases between them. Per the germline V gene, CDR1 is MNHEY and CDR2 is SVGEGT. The CDR3 contains 17 residues. DNA for the CDR3: TGTGCCAGCAGTTCCCCTAAGTCCAGGAAGGTCCGTCAGCCCCAGCATTTT. This translates into CASSSPKSRKVRQPQHF.

This clonotype was detected only a few times. The J gene is TRBJ1-2, the V gene TRBV30, with 12 bases lining up with TRBD1. V lost 0 bases, J lost 8 bases, and 7 bases stayed unmatched. The CDR3 runs 15 residues. Germline values: CDR1 GTSNPN, CDR2 SVGIG (reference sequence). CDR3: CAWSVFGTGGRGYTF. Here the CDR3 DNA reads TGTGCCTGGAGTGTTTTCGGGACAGGGGGCCGGGGCTACACCTTC.

J is TRBJ1-1 and V is TRBV12-5; D is unresolved. The germline CDR1 and CDR2 sequences are LGHNT and FRNRAP. This CDR3 region has 14 residues. V lost 6 bases to trimming and J lost 2 bases, with 13 bases between them. This CDR3 reads CASGTTRFNTEAFF. CDR3 nucleotide sequence: TGTGCTAGTGGGACGACCAGGTTTAACACTGAAGCTTTCTTT.

This clonotype has a count of ten or more. One junction end disagrees with the germline gene, perhaps due to a read error. This rearrangement joins TRBV10-3 to TRBJ1-3; D remains unclear. Germline V gene sequence: CDR1 ENHRY, CDR2 SYGVKD. This CDR3 has 15 residues. The CDR3 here is CASSSTGSSGNTIYF. The CDR3 DNA is TGTGCCAGCAGTTCCACGGGAAGCTCTGGAAACACCATATATTTT.

In this sample, this clonotype turned up many times. The V call is TRBV12-3 or TRBV12-4, the J call TRBJ1-2, with TRBD1 matching over 9 bases. The CDR3 has 15 residues. V lost 5 bases to trimming and J lost 2 bases; unmatched junction nucleotides: 6. CDR3 sequence: CASSRGQGRNYGYTF. Written as DNA, the CDR3 is TGTGCCAGCAGTCGAGGACAGGGGAGGAACTATGGCTACACCTTC.

Many counts were recorded for this clonotype. The J gene is TRBJ1-6, the V gene TRBV2; no definite D call. Germline V CDR1 and CDR2: SNHLY, FYNNEI. The CDR3 totals 14 residues. The V end was cut by 1 base, the J end by 9 bases, with 10 bases between. In DNA form, the CDR3 reads TGTGCCAGCAGTGAAGTTGCAGGAGGTTCACCCCTCCACTTT. It is translated as CASSEVAGGSPLHF. The complete variable domain, with remaining parts taken from reference TRBV2 and TRBJ1-6, reads EPEVTQTPSHQVTQMGQEVILRCVPISNHLYFYWYRQILGQKVEFLVSFYNNEISEKSEIFDDQFSVERPDGSNFTLKIRSTKLEDSAMYFCASSEVAGGSPLHFGNGTRLTVT.

In its sample, this clonotype was seen many times. The chain combines TRBV20-1 with TRBJ1-2, with D possibly being TRBD1 (6 bases). The germline V and J ends were trimmed by 6 bases and 9 bases, with 14 bases remaining between them. Germline lookup yields CDR1 DFQATT and CDR2 SNEGSKA (reference sequence). CDR3 length: 11 amino acids. The CDR3 reads CSALYRDSYTF. CDR3 coding DNA: TGCAGTGCCCTGTACAGGGATAGCTACACCTTC.

This clonotype was recorded at least ten times. The chain recombines TRBV6-6 with TRBJ2-5; 12 positions match TRBD2. The CDR3 sequence is 15 residues long. With 4 bases clipped from V and 5 bases from J, the junction kept 5 bases outside the gene matches. The germline CDR1 and CDR2 sequences are MNHNY and SVGAGI (reference sequence). CDR3 loop: CASSSPGLAGETQYF. CDR3 coding DNA: TGTGCCAGCAGTTCCCCGGGACTAGCGGGCGAGACCCAGTACTTC.

Only a few counts were recorded for this clonotype. The chain uses TRBV7-8 and TRBJ2-7; 8 bases map to TRBD2. The J call may be mistaken, given a closer DNA end match to TRBJ2-1. Germline CDR1 reads SGHVS; CDR2 reads FQNEAQ. The CDR3 spans 15 residues. The CDR3 loop reads CASSPVSGGYNEQFF. DNA of the CDR3: TGTGCCAGCAGTCCCGTCAGCGGGGGTTACAATGAGCAGTTCTTC.

This chain joins TRBV20-1 and TRBJ2-5; 7 bases agree with TRBD1. CDR1 DFQATT and CDR2 SNEGSKA come from the germline V gene (reference sequence). The CDR3 loop spans 14 amino acids. Trimming cost V 5 bases and J 7 bases; bases outside gene matches: 13. The CDR3 loop is CSAPKTGNSGTQYF. The CDR3 DNA reads TGCAGTGCTCCCAAGACAGGGAATAGTGGGACCCAGTACTTC.

This sequence joins TRBV5-8 and TRBJ1-4; 9 bases map to TRBD1. CDR1 is SGHTS and CDR2 is YDEGEE in the germline V gene. The CDR3 runs 15 residues. Unmatched junction bases numbered 4, after V lost 4 bases and J lost 3 bases. CDR3 region: CASSPGQGSNEKLFF. CDR3 DNA sequence: TGTGCCAGCAGCCCGGGACAGGGTTCTAATGAAAAACTGTTTTTT.

The J gene is TRBJ2-1, the V gene TRBV24-1; D unresolved. Trimming removed 4 bases from V and 0 bases from J, with 9 bases in between. Germline loops: CDR1 KGHDR, CDR2 SFDVKD. This CDR3 spans 15 amino acids. DNA of the CDR3: TGTGCCACCAGTGACGGTAGCCGCTCCTACAATGAGCAGTTCTTC. Translating gives CATSDGSRSYNEQFF.

The V and J genes are TRBV12-5 and TRBJ1-6, with 10 bases aligning to TRBD1. Germline lookup yields CDR1 LGHNT and CDR2 FRNRAP. Losses at the gene ends were 3 bases for V and 7 bases for J; bases not matched to a gene: 6. CDR3 length: 16 amino acids. CDR3 in amino acids: CASGFYLGQGNSPLHF. The DNA of the CDR3 is TGTGCTAGTGGTTTCTACCTGGGACAGGGGAATTCACCCCTCCACTTT.